The 23 T cell receptor beta chains below were found in one sample sequenced in a study of vaccination effects on CD4 cells after COVID-19. For these TCRs, the target antigens are not known. Researchers isolated CD4+ T cells once approximately eleven days of culture had elapsed. Documented for the person is a PCR-confirmed SARS-CoV-2 infection occurring between March and December 2020. Subjects were given two BNT162b2 or mRNA-1273 vaccine doses. Sequenced by immunoSEQ multiplex PCR; TCRdb stores in-frame clones only, minus some. Of 35,000 to 55,000 clones in the sample, over 65% are singletons; the top ten hold around 3.5%. This specimen consisted of CD4+ T cells from PBMCs cultured without peptide, obtained after COVID-19 vaccination. The receptors stem from a human donor who had a prior SARS-CoV-2 infection.

This clone has only a few counts. J is TRBJ1-4 and V is TRBV28; perhaps TRBD1 as D (5 bases). The ends were cut back, 5 bases at V and 8 bases at J, with 15 bases in the middle. The CDR3 has 14 residues. Germline values: CDR1 MDHEN, CDR2 SYDVKM. Here the CDR3 DNA reads TGTGCCAGCAGTCCGGTGGGGGTGAGAGAAAAACTGTTTTTT. This encodes CASSPVGVREKLFF. Looking up the rest from reference TRBV28 and TRBJ1-4 gives the full variable domain: DVKVTQSSRYLVKRTGEKVFLECVQDMDHENMFWYRQDPGLGLRLIYFSYDVKMKEKGDIPEGYSVSREKKERFSLILESASTNQTSMYLCASSPVGVREKLFFGSGTQLSVL.

The V call is TRBV29-1, the J call TRBJ1-3; no clear D. Looked up from germline, CDR1 is SQVTM and CDR2 is ANQGSEA. Trimming cost V 2 bases and J 4 bases, with 6 bases left between them. This CDR3 region has 12 residues. CDR3 bases: TGCAGCGTTGAACGCCAAGGAAACACCATATATTTT. This sequence encodes CSVERQGNTIYF.

The rearrangement uses TRBV2 and TRBJ1-2, with TRBD1 identical over 9 bases. From germline, CDR1 is SNHLY and CDR2 FYNNEI. The CDR3 loop spans 13 amino acids. V lost 5 bases and J lost 5; bases outside the gene matches: 3. CDR3 nucleotide sequence: TGTGCCAGCAGTCCGACAGGGGGGTATGGCTACACCTTC. It codes for CASSPTGGYGYTF.

V usage is TRBV30 and J usage is TRBJ2-2; TRBD2 aligns across 10 bases. The CDR3 spans 17 residues. The germline gives CDR1 GTSNPN, CDR2 SVGIG (reference sequence). V lost 1 base, J lost 4 bases, and 9 bases stayed unmatched. The CDR3 loop is CAWSGRTSGDVTGELFF. In nucleotides, the CDR3 is TGTGCCTGGAGTGGTCGGACTAGCGGAGACGTCACCGGGGAGCTGTTTTTT.

The CDR3 spells CASGALTRSYEQYF. The CDR3 DNA reads TGTGCCAGCGGCGCGCTGACTAGATCCTACGAGCAGTACTTC. The genes are TRBV3-1 (or the pseudogene TRBV3-2) and TRBJ2-7, with a possible D match to TRBD2 (6 bases). Per the germline V gene, CDR1 is LGHDT and CDR2 is YNNKEL (reference sequence). Deletions cut 8 bases from V and 1 base from J, with 15 bases between. The CDR3 totals 14 residues.

The rearrangement links TRBV11-2 to TRBJ1-1; D remains ambiguous. Trimming shortened V by 8 bases and J by 0 bases, and 13 bases separated the two germline ends. The CDR3 is made up of 14 amino acids. Germline CDR1 is SGHAT and CDR2 is FQNNGV. This chain's CDR3 is CASLPDRMNTEAFF. Here the CDR3 DNA reads TGTGCCAGCCTCCCTGACCGCATGAACACTGAAGCTTTCTTT.

CDR3 sequence (DNA): TGTGCCAGCAGCTTAGCGGCTAGGGGCGAGCAGTTCTTC. Amino acid sequence: CASSLAARGEQFF. V and J are TRBV7-9 and TRBJ2-1; TRBD1 might be the D (5 bases). Germline V gene data show CDR1 as SEHNR and CDR2 as FQNEAQ (reference sequence). V lost 0 bases and J 10 bases, leaving 10 bases between the germline ends. The CDR3 consists of 13 residues.

V is TRBV3-1 (or the pseudogene TRBV3-2) and J is TRBJ1-2; no firm D call. The CDR3 has 14 amino acids. With 1 base removed from V and 8 bases from J, the gap between germline ends came to 14 bases. CDR1 is LGHDT and CDR2 is YNNKEL in the germline V gene (reference sequence). CDR3 sequence (DNA): TGTGCCAGCAGCCAAGCGGAATCCGGAAGCGGCTACACCTTC. Amino acid sequence: CASSQAESGSGYTF.

V is TRBV5-4 and J is TRBJ2-5, with D unresolved. Between the trimmed V and J ends, which lost 3 bases and 2 bases, there was a span of 11 bases. The CDR3 contains 14 residues. Germline V gene lookup returns CDR1 SGHNT and CDR2 YYREEE (reference sequence). CDR3: CASSYRVRQETQYF. The CDR3 DNA follows: TGTGCCAGCAGCTACCGGGTCCGTCAAGAGACCCAGTACTTC.

The chain carries TRBV11-1 and TRBJ1-2, with D unresolved. The CDR3 has 13 amino acids. Trimming stripped 3 bases from V and 4 bases from J, with 9 bases between. Germline CDR1 SGHAT, CDR2 FQDESV (reference sequence). CDR3 bases: TGTGCCAGCAGCTTTTCCACGCGCTATGGCTACACCTTC. Protein sequence: CASSFSTRYGYTF.

This clone was seen a single time. The rearrangement links TRBV5-1 to TRBJ2-3; D unclear. Between the trimmed V and J ends, which lost 0 bases and 4 bases, there was a span of 3 bases. The CDR3 has 12 amino acids. Germline V lookup: CDR1 SGHRS, CDR2 YFSETQ. The DNA of the CDR3 is TGCGCCAGCAGCTTGGAGTCAGATACGCAGTATTTT. This encodes CASSLESDTQYF. Variable domain in full (rest from reference TRBV5-1 and TRBJ2-3): KAGVTQTPRYLIKTRGQQVTLSCSPISGHRSVSWYQQTPGQGLQFLFEYFSETQRNKGNFPGRFSGRQFSNSRSEMNVSTLELGDSALYLCASSLESDTQYFGPGTRLTVL.

V usage is TRBV7-2 and J usage is TRBJ1-1, with a tentative D call TRBD1 (5 bases). The CDR3 is made up of 15 amino acids. Germline V CDR1 and CDR2: SGHTA, FQGNSA. V lost 3 bases and J lost 5, with 16 bases in between. The CDR3 loop reads CASSFRTSRGTEAFF. In nucleotides, the CDR3 is TGTGCCAGCAGCTTCCGGACGTCCCGGGGGACTGAAGCTTTCTTT.

This sequence joins TRBV30 and TRBJ2-5; the D gene is possibly TRBD1 (6 bases). Germline assignment: CDR1 GTSNPN and CDR2 SVGIG (reference sequence). Trimming stripped 2 bases from V and 5 bases from J, with 15 bases between. The CDR3 is 14 amino acids. As DNA, the CDR3 is TGTGCCTGGAGTATAAAAGGGGGACGGGAGACCCAGTACTTC. Translating it yields CAWSIKGGRETQYF.

V usage is TRBV18 and J usage is TRBJ2-7; TRBD1 aligns across 8 bases. Germline CDR1 KGHSH, CDR2 LQKENI. The CDR3 consists of 14 residues. V trimming: 5 bases; J trimming: 3 bases; junction bases outside the gene matches: 6. As DNA, the CDR3 is TGTGCCAGCTCAATCTTAGGACAGGGCTACGAGCAGTACTTC. Protein sequence: CASSILGQGYEQYF.

V is TRBV27 and J is TRBJ2-1; 8 positions match TRBD2. This CDR3 has 14 residues. Looked up from germline, CDR1 is MNHEY and CDR2 is SMNVEV (reference sequence). The V segment lost 3 bases and the J segment 10 bases; nucleotides outside the gene matches: 8. CDR3 protein: CASSLASGLREQFF. The CDR3 bases are TGTGCCAGCAGTTTGGCTAGCGGGTTAAGGGAGCAGTTCTTC.

The sample holds a few counts of this clone. CDR3 region: CASSLAATSGRYNEQFF. The CDR3 nucleotides read TGCGCCAGCAGCTTGGCCGCAACTTCGGGCCGCTACAATGAGCAGTTCTTC. The V call is TRBV5-1, the J call TRBJ2-1; no firm D call. The V and J ends lost 0 bases and 3 bases respectively, with 16 bases between them. This CDR3 has 17 amino acids. CDR1 and CDR2 from the germline V gene are SGHRS and YFSETQ.

V usage is TRBV7-9 and J usage is TRBJ2-1; D gene uncertain. With 3 bases removed from V and 8 bases from J, the gap between germline ends came to 11 bases. Germline CDR1 reads SEHNR; CDR2 reads FQNEAQ (reference sequence). There are 13 residues in the CDR3. Here the CDR3 reads CASSFGSLDEQFF. The CDR3 region has the DNA TGTGCCAGCAGCTTTGGTAGTTTGGATGAGCAGTTCTTC.

CDR3 loop: CASSKGLGTNNEQFF. CDR3 coding DNA: TGTGCCAGCAGCAAGGGACTAGGGACTAACAATGAGCAGTTCTTC. The chain couples TRBV9 to TRBJ2-1; 8 nucleotides align to TRBD2. V trimming: 4 bases; J trimming: 5 bases; junction bases outside the gene matches: 8. This CDR3 contains 15 residues. Germline-derived CDR1 and CDR2 are SGDLS and YYNGEE.

The J gene is TRBJ1-1, the V gene TRBV6-5; 9 positions agree with TRBD1. From germline, CDR1 is MNHEY and CDR2 SVGAGI. The CDR3 extends over 14 amino acids. V dropped 4 bases and J dropped 4; count of bases not matched to a gene: 4. The CDR3 DNA follows: TGTGCCAGCAGTTGGGGACAGGGTAGCACTGAAGCTTTCTTT. Protein sequence: CASSWGQGSTEAFF.

This chain connects TRBV7-3 to TRBJ2-1; 9 nucleotides agree with TRBD2. V was pared by 3 bases and J by 4 bases, with 4 bases of the junction left unmatched. CDR3 length equals 15 residues. In germline, CDR1 is SGHTA, CDR2 FQGTGA. The CDR3 nucleotides read TGTGCCAGCAGCTTTGCGGGGGGGCTTTACAATGAGCAGTTCTTC. Encoded protein: CASSFAGGLYNEQFF. Based on the CDR3 plus reference TRBV7-3 and TRBJ2-1, the full variable domain is GAGVSQTPSNKVTEKGKYVELRCDPISGHTALYWYRQSLGQGPEFLIYFQGTGAADDSGLPNDRFFAVRPEGSVSTLKIQRTERGDSAVYLCASSFAGGLYNEQFFGPGTRLTVL.

CDR3 bases: TGTGCCAGCAGCCCTTCACGGGAGGGGGGCAGTGGAAACACCATATATTTT. Its translation is CASSPSREGGSGNTIYF. The rearrangement joins TRBV7-8 to TRBJ1-3, with a possible D match to TRBD1 (6 bases). The V gene lost 5 bases and the J gene lost 3 bases, with 20 bases spanning the gap. CDR3 size: 17 residues. In germline, CDR1 is SGHVS, CDR2 FQNEAQ.

The CDR3 nucleotides are TGTGCCAGCAGCCAACATGGGCAGGGAGATACGCAGTATTTT. Residues: CASSQHGQGDTQYF. The rearrangement joins TRBV3-1 (or the pseudogene TRBV3-2) to TRBJ2-3; maybe TRBD1 (5 bases). The V end was cut by 2 bases, the J end by 5 bases, with 11 bases between. Germline assignment: CDR1 LGHDT and CDR2 YNNKEL (reference sequence). The CDR3 loop spans 14 amino acids.

This clone was counted between two and nine times. The V and J genes are TRBV7-3 and TRBJ2-1; no clear D gene. The V gene's germline CDR1 is SGHTA and CDR2 FQGTGA. V was pared by 1 base and J by 3 bases, with 16 bases between. The CDR3 consists of 17 residues. CDR3 amino acids: CASSLKSWVERYNEQFF. In nucleotides, the CDR3 is TGTGCCAGCAGCTTAAAGTCTTGGGTTGAGCGCTACAATGAGCAGTTCTTC.